The 2 T cell receptor beta chains below were found in one sample sequenced in a study of metastatic and nonmetastatic thyroid tumors. Every patient was untreated before thyroid surgery. TCRdb re-clonotyped the PCR reads through MiXCR. Among fewer than 100,000 clones, 15% were seen once, and the ten largest hold about 3.9%. The source material was blood. These receptors were obtained from a female donor with papillary thyroid cancer or a benign thyroid nodule (not recorded which). Some clones in this sample may be carry-over from other donors' samples.

This clone was seen repeatedly, ten times or more. V usage is TRBV7-8 and J usage is TRBJ2-5; D gene uncertain. V lost 1 base to trimming and J lost 1 base, with 13 bases between them. Germline V gives CDR1 SGHVS, CDR2 FQNEAQ. The CDR3 spans 16 residues. The CDR3 nucleotides are TGTGCCAGCAGCTTAGGCCCCTGGGTTGCCCAAGAGACCCAGTACTTC. Encoded protein: CASSLGPWVAQETQYF.

The table lists this clone with a few counts. The rearrangement links TRBV11-2 to TRBJ2-7; D perhaps matches TRBD2 (6 bases). V was pared by 5 bases and J by 4 bases, with 21 bases between. The CDR3 has 16 residues. Germline values: CDR1 SGHAT, CDR2 FQNNGV. The CDR3 DNA reads as TGTGCCAGCAGCGCGTGGGGGGTGGCTTGCCCATACGAGCAGTACTTC. It yields the protein CASSAWGVACPYEQYF.